What follows is one T cell receptor beta chain and its context. Its antigen is currently unknown. Profiled with immunoSEQ multiplex PCR; TCRdb holds only in-frame clones, not every one. The data hold 150,000 to 160,000 clones, with 85% to 95% observed a single time. The sample is drawn from a study of T cell responses to AZD1222 COVID-19 vaccine. Overall study findings and caveats: The reported proportion of spike-specific TCRs targeting unmutated variant regions was nearly half. Vaccine-associated CD4 TCRs spanned spike, dominant at 160-218 and 743-854. Baseline serostatus was positive in only a handful of AZD1222 recipients.

V lost 0 bases to trimming and J lost 8 bases, with 11 bases between them. This CDR3 is built from 13 residues. In germline, CDR1 is SGHRS, CDR2 YFSETQ. The TCR sequence derives from an adult who received the AZD1222 COVID-19 vaccine. This specimen was peripheral blood, taken 28 days after the second AZD1222 dose. V usage is TRBV5-1 and J usage is TRBJ1-2; no clear D. The CDR3 is CASSLAGFLGYTF. The DNA of the CDR3 is TGCGCCAGCAGCTTGGCCGGATTCCTCGGCTACACCTTC.